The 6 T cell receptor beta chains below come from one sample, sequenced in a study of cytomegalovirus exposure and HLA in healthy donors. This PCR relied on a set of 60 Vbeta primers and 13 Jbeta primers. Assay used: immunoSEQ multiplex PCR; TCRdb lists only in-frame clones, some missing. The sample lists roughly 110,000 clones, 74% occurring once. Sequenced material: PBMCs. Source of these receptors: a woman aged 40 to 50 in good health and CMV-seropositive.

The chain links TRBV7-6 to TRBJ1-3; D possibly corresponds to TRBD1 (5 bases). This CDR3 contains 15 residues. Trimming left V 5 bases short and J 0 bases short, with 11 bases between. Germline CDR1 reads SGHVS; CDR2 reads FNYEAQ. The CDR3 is CASSQTANSGNTIYF. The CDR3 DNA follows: TGTGCCAGCAGCCAGACAGCGAACTCTGGAAACACCATATATTTT.

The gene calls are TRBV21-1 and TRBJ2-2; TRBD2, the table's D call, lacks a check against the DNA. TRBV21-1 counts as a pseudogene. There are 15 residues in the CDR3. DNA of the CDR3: TGTGCCAGCAGTTCACTTCGGGGGGGAACCGGGGAGCTGTTTTTT. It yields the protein CASSSLRGGTGELFF.

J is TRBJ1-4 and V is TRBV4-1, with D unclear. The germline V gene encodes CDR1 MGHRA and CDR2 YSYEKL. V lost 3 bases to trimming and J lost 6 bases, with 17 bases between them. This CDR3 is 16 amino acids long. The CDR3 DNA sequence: TGCGCCAGCAGCCAGGCAACGGCGGGAGGTGATGAAAAACTGTTTTTT. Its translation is CASSQATAGGDEKLFF.

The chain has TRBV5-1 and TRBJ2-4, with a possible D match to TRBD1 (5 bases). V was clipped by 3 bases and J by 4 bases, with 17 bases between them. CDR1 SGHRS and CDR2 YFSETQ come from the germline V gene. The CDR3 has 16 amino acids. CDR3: CASSSEPQGVKNIQYF. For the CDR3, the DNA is TGCGCCAGCAGCTCCGAACCCCAGGGTGTGAAAAACATTCAGTACTTC.

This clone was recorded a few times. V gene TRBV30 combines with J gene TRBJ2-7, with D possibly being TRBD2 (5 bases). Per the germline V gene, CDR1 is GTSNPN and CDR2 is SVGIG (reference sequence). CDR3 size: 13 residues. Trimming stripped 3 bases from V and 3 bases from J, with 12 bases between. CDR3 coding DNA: TGTGCCTGGAGAAAAGGGAGTATCTACGAGCAGTACTTC. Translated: CAWRKGSIYEQYF.

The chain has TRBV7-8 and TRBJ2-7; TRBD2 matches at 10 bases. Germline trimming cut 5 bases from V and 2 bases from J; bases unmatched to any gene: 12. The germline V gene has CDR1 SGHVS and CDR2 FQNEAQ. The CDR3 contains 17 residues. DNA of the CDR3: TGTGCCAGCAGCGCTATGGGATCTAGCGGGAGAACCTACGAGCAGTACTTC. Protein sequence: CASSAMGSSGRTYEQYF.